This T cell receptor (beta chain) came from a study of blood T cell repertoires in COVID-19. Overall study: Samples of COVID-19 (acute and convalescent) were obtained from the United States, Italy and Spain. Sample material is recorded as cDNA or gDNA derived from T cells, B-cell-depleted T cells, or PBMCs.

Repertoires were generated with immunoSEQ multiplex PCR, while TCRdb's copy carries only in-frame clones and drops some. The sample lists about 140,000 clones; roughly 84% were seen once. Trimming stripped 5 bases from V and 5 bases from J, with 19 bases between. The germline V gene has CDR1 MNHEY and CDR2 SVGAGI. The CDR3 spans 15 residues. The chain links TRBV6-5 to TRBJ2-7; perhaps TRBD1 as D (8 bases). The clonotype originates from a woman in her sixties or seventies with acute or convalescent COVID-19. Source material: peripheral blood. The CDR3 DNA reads TGTGCCAGCAGTCGCGGACAGGGAGGGTCCGACGAGCAGTACTTC. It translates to CASSRGQGGSDEQYF.